The 9 T cell receptor beta chains below were found in one sample sequenced in a study of T cells after yellow fever vaccination. Each CDR3 protein is one row after TCRdb ran MiXCR on the 5' RACE reads. The sample has some 500,000 distinct CDR3 sequences; roughly 13% are singletons. Specimen: PBMCs, collected on the day of the yellow fever booster vaccination. These receptors were taken from a man aged 25-40 years who received the YFV17D yellow fever vaccine.

This clonotype was counted a few times. V and J are TRBV27 and TRBJ2-7, with 15 bases fitting TRBD2. The junction had 8 bases not matched to a gene; V was cut back by 5 bases and J by 6 bases. The CDR3 is 16 residues long. Looked up from germline, CDR1 is MNHEY and CDR2 is SMNVEV (reference sequence). CDR3 in amino acids: CASSGLAGGMSREQYF. The CDR3 DNA sequence: TGTGCCAGCAGTGGACTAGCGGGAGGGATGTCTCGCGAGCAGTACTTC.

This clonotype was counted a few times. The rearrangement joins TRBV18 to TRBJ2-7, with D maybe TRBD2 (6 bases). Per germline, CDR1 KGHSH and CDR2 LQKENI. This CDR3 is 13 amino acids long. V dropped 2 bases and J dropped 3 bases, with 8 bases sitting between them. The CDR3, as DNA: TGTGCCAGCTCACCATCTAGCGTCTACGAGCAGTACTTC. It specifies CASSPSSVYEQYF.

Comments on this clonotype: A junction boundary mismatches the germline segment, possibly from a read error. This sequence joins TRBV20-1 and TRBJ1-6; TRBD1 is a possible D gene (5 bases). CDR3 size: 15 residues. Per the germline V gene, CDR1 is DFQATT and CDR2 is SNEGSKA (reference sequence). The CDR3 spells CCATPQGSYNSPLHF. CDR3 DNA sequence: TGCTGTGCTACCCCTCAGGGCTCCTATAATTCACCCCTCCACTTT.

This clonotype has only a few counts. CDR3 sequence reads: CASSSLTSGSYQFF. CDR3 nucleotide sequence: TGTGCCAGCAGCTCATTAACTAGCGGGAGTTATCAGTTCTTC. The chain is built from TRBV7-9 and TRBJ2-1; TRBD2 matches at 11 bases. Germline V gene lookup returns CDR1 SEHNR and CDR2 FQNEAQ (reference sequence). V shed 4 bases, J shed 13 bases, and the junction held 9 bases outside the gene matches. The length of the CDR3 is 14 residues.

In its sample, this clonotype was seen a few times. The V gene is TRBV14, the J gene TRBJ2-5; possible D gene TRBD1, 5 bases. CDR1 and CDR2 from the germline V gene are SGHDN and FVKESK. V was cut by 2 bases and J by 0 bases, with 13 bases left in between. This CDR3 contains 16 residues. This chain's CDR3 is CASSQPQGLYQETQYF. The CDR3 region has the DNA TGTGCCAGCAGCCAACCTCAGGGTTTGTACCAAGAGACCCAGTACTTC.

This clonotype was detected only a few times. The rearrangement joins TRBV20-1 to TRBJ2-1; 10 bases line up with TRBD2. CDR1 and CDR2 from the germline V gene are DFQATT and SNEGSKA (reference sequence). Trimming removed 6 bases from V and 6 bases from J; junction bases left unmatched: 5. The CDR3 runs to 13 residues. The CDR3 spells CSAKLAGINEQFF. CDR3 nucleotide sequence: TGCAGTGCCAAACTAGCGGGGATCAATGAGCAGTTCTTC.

This clonotype was seen more than once but under ten times. The chain has TRBV9 and TRBJ2-3; D is perhaps TRBD1 (6 bases). The CDR3 is 12 amino acids. Trimming took 0 bases from V and 10 from J, leaving 9 bases between them. Germline V lookup: CDR1 SGDLS, CDR2 YYNGEE. The CDR3 bases are TGTGCCAGCAGCGTAGGTGGGGGCGCGCAGTATTTT. This sequence encodes CASSVGGGAQYF.

This clonotype has a handful of counts. CDR3 sequence reads: CAISDGGTEAFF. The CDR3 coding sequence is TGTGCCATCAGTGATGGGGGCACTGAAGCTTTCTTT. The rearrangement uses TRBV10-3 and TRBJ1-1; the D gene is possibly TRBD1 (5 bases). In germline, CDR1 is ENHRY, CDR2 SYGVKD. This CDR3 is built from 12 residues. V was trimmed by 3 bases and J by 4 bases, leaving 6 bases between them.

In the case of this clonotype: At one end the junction does not follow the germline gene, possibly because of a read error. The chain couples TRBV29-1 to TRBJ1-2; possibly TRBD1 for D (5 bases). Germline V gene sequence: CDR1 SQVTM, CDR2 ANQGSEA. This CDR3 is built from 17 residues. The CDR3 here is CSTLVGARDLLNFGYTF. CDR3 coding DNA: TGCAGCACCCTTGTCGGGGCCAGGGATCTCCTTAACTTTGGCTACACCTTC.